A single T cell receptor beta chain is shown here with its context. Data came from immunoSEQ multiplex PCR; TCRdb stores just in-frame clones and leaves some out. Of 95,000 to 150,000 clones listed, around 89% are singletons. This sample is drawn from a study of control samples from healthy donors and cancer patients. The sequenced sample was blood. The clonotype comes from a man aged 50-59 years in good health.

The CDR3 spells CASSSGQGAYGYTF. The CDR3, as DNA: TGCGCCAGCAGCTCGGGACAGGGAGCCTATGGCTACACCTTC. J is TRBJ1-2 and V is TRBV5-1; 9 bases agree with TRBD1. The CDR3 sequence is 14 residues long. The ends lost 3 bases at V and 4 bases at J; junction bases unmatched: 4. The germline gives CDR1 SGHRS, CDR2 YFSETQ.